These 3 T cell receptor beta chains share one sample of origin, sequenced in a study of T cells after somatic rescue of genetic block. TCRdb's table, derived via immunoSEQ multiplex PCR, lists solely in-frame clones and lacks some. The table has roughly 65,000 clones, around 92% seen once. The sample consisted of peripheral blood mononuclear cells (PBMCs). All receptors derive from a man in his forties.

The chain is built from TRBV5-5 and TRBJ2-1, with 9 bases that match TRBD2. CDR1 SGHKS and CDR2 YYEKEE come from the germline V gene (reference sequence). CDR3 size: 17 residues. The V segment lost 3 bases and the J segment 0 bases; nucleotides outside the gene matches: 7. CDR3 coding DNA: TGTGCCAGCAGCTCCGCGGGAGGGCCGAGCTCCTACAATGAGCAGTTCTTC. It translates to CASSSAGGPSSYNEQFF.

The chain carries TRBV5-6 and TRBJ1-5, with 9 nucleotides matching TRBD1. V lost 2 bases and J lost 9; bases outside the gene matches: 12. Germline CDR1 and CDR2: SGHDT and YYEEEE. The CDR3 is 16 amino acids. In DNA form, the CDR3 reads TGTGCCAGCAGCTTAATATCGGACAGGGGACTGCGGCCCCAGCATTTT. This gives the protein CASSLISDRGLRPQHF.

CDR3 amino acids: CASSFPGPSSGANVLTF. The CDR3 nucleotides are TGTGCCAGCAGTTTCCCGGGACCGAGCTCTGGGGCCAACGTCCTGACTTTC. The rearrangement uses TRBV28 and TRBJ2-6, with D perhaps TRBD1 or TRBD2 (5 bases each). Germline V gene lookup returns CDR1 MDHEN and CDR2 SYDVKM. CDR3 length equals 17 residues. V was cut by 3 bases and J by 0 bases, with 12 bases left in between.